These 25 T cell receptor beta chains were all obtained from the same sample, sequenced in a study of shared clonotypes between healthy human individuals (dated by TCRdb to the early 2020s). The library was produced with the immunoSEQ multiplex PCR assay. TCRdb retrieved this table from immuneACCESS and kept in-frame rearrangements only. Not all clones are present; in checked studies, unresolved V genes account for under half, and no reason is known for the remainder. Across this sample there are some 2,100,000 clones, with more than 90% seen only once. In total, the top ten clones hold 0.13% of the sample. Material for sequencing was naive CD4+ T cells sorted from blood. This specimen's cell subset or site label, interpreted: CD45RA+ positively selected. The receptors here all came from a man between 18 and 29 years old in good health.

This clone was picked up a small number of times. V is TRBV5-4 and J is TRBJ2-1, with D perhaps matching TRBD1 (5 bases). V was shortened by 1 base and J by 4 bases, with 18 bases between the two germline ends. The CDR3 is made up of 17 amino acids. The germline V gene encodes CDR1 SGHNT and CDR2 YYREEE (reference sequence). In nucleotides, the CDR3 is TGTGCCAGCAGCTTGATGTCCGACAGCCTCGCTTACAATGAGCAGTTCTTC. Translation: CASSLMSDSLAYNEQFF.

This chain joins TRBV10-1 and TRBJ1-6; unclear D gene. The CDR3 is 14 residues long. V lost 0 bases, J lost 7 bases, and 7 bases lay in between. From germline, CDR1 is WNHNN and CDR2 SYGVQD (reference sequence). CDR3 bases: TGCGCCAGCAGTGAGTCGGGTCGGAATTCACCCCTCCACTTT. Translated: CASSESGRNSPLHF.

The V call is TRBV11-2, the J call TRBJ2-7, with D perhaps matching TRBD1 or TRBD2 (5 bases each). Germline CDR1 and CDR2: SGHAT and FQNNGV. The V end lost 0 bases, the J end lost 7 bases, and 16 bases lay between the germline ends. The CDR3 spans 15 residues. DNA of the CDR3: TGTGCCAGCAGCTTAGATGTCAGGGAGCGCAATGAGCAGTACTTC. Protein sequence: CASSLDVRERNEQYF.

As DNA, the CDR3 is TGTGCCAGCAGCCTCACCAGCGGGAGGGCCTACAATGAGCAGTTCTTC. Amino acids: CASSLTSGRAYNEQFF. This sequence joins TRBV11-2 and TRBJ2-1; 10 bases fit TRBD2. The V and J ends lost 5 bases and 2 bases, in that order; junction bases with no gene match: 6. Per the germline V gene, CDR1 is SGHAT and CDR2 is FQNNGV. This CDR3 spans 16 amino acids.

J is TRBJ1-3 and V is TRBV7-6; D is unresolved. CDR1 is SGHVS and CDR2 is FNYEAQ in the germline V gene. V was cut by 1 base and J by 2 bases, with 18 bases left in between. This CDR3 comprises 18 residues. The CDR3 sequence: CASSLGGVAVSPGNTIYF. The CDR3 DNA follows: TGTGCCAGCAGCTTAGGCGGGGTTGCGGTAAGCCCTGGAAACACCATATATTTT.

The chain combines TRBV6-1 with TRBJ1-5; D is undetermined. Trimming took 6 bases from V and 7 from J, leaving 16 bases between them. Germline V CDR1 and CDR2: MNHNS, SASEGT. The CDR3 length is 14 residues. The CDR3 reads CASSQEMTSQPQHF. CDR3 bases: TGTGCCAGCAGCCAGGAGATGACAAGCCAGCCCCAGCATTTT.

The chain joins TRBV5-4 to TRBJ2-1; the match to TRBD1 covers 9 bases. CDR3 length: 16 residues. After removal of 1 base from V and 3 bases from J, the junction contained 5 bases not matched to a gene. From germline, CDR1 is SGHNT and CDR2 YYREEE (reference sequence). The CDR3 loop reads CASSLSGTGNYNEQFF. CDR3 bases: TGTGCCAGCAGCTTGTCAGGGACAGGGAACTACAATGAGCAGTTCTTC.

V usage is TRBV10-2 and J usage is TRBJ1-2; D might be TRBD1 (5 bases). There are 17 residues in the CDR3. V shed 2 bases and J shed 8 bases, with 24 bases lying between them. CDR1 is WSHSY and CDR2 is SAAADI in the germline V gene. The DNA of the CDR3 is TGCGCCAGCAGTGAGAGTTCAAGTATAGGGGTCGGAGGCGGCTACACCTTC. Amino acids: CASSESSSIGVGGGYTF.

This chain joins TRBV10-3 and TRBJ2-3, with D uncertain. Germline-derived CDR1 and CDR2 are ENHRY and SYGVKD. The CDR3 is 11 residues long. V was shortened by 0 bases and J by 11 bases, with 6 bases between the two germline ends. CDR3 nucleotide sequence: TGTGCCATCAGTGAGTCAAGCGAGCAGTATTTT. It yields the protein CAISESSEQYF.

The gene calls are TRBV10-2 and TRBJ2-7; TRBD2 agrees at 7 bases. In germline, CDR1 is WSHSY, CDR2 SAAADI. The ends lost 4 bases at V and 1 base at J; junction bases unmatched: 4. The CDR3 is 14 amino acids. CDR3 DNA sequence: TGCGCCAGCAGTGCGAATAGCGGGTCCTACGAGCAGTACTTC. Protein: CASSANSGSYEQYF.

CDR3 in DNA: TGTGCCTGGAGTGTTGGAACACTCTCTGGAAACACCATATATTTT. The encoded protein is CAWSVGTLSGNTIYF. V is TRBV30 and J is TRBJ1-3; no clear D gene. V lost 0 bases and J lost 0, with 9 bases in between. Per germline, CDR1 GTSNPN and CDR2 SVGIG (reference sequence). The length of the CDR3 is 15 residues.

The rearrangement links TRBV5-1 to TRBJ2-3, with 12 positions matching TRBD2. J gave up 2 bases and V 6 bases, and 4 bases lay outside the gene matches. The CDR3 sequence is 15 residues long. CDR1 and CDR2 from the germline V gene are SGHRS and YFSETQ. The DNA for the CDR3 is TGCGCCAGCACCCTAGCGGGAGGGATCACAGATACGCAGTATTTT. As protein: CASTLAGGITDTQYF.

V usage is TRBV7-2 and J usage is TRBJ2-1; 9 bases are shared with TRBD1. This CDR3 region has 14 residues. With V trimmed by 3 bases and J by 9 bases, 6 bases remained unmatched. Germline V lookup: CDR1 SGHTA, CDR2 FQGNSA. The CDR3 region has the DNA TGTGCCAGCAGCTTCAACAGGGGGCCAGGTGAGCAGTTCTTC. Protein product: CASSFNRGPGEQFF.

This clone was seen just once. Distinct nucleotide sequences in the sample also encode this CDR3. Here the CDR3 reads CASSDRGLNTEAFF. CDR3 sequence (DNA): TGTGCCAGCAGTGATAGGGGGCTGAACACTGAAGCTTTCTTT. The V call is TRBV6-1, the J call TRBJ1-1; 7 bases are a match to TRBD1. This CDR3 has 14 amino acids. Germline lookup yields CDR1 MNHNS and CDR2 SASEGT. The junction had 1 base not matched to a gene; V was cut back by 3 bases and J by 0 bases.

The chain couples TRBV7-3 to TRBJ2-7, with TRBD2 matching 11 bases. The CDR3 length is 14 residues. Germline V gene sequence: CDR1 SGHTA, CDR2 FQGTGA. V was pared by 5 bases and J by 6 bases, with 6 bases of the junction left unmatched. CDR3 bases: TGTGCCAGCAGCCCTAGCGGGGGGCCCGGCGAGCAGTACTTC. This gives the protein CASSPSGGPGEQYF.

V usage is TRBV19 and J usage is TRBJ2-1; the match to TRBD2 covers 8 bases. Germline trimming cut 6 bases from V and 3 bases from J; bases unmatched to any gene: 7. This CDR3 has 15 amino acids. Germline V gene lookup returns CDR1 LNHDA and CDR2 SQIVND (reference sequence). This CDR3 is CASSPTSVYYNEQFF. CDR3 bases: TGTGCCAGTAGCCCGACTAGCGTCTACTACAATGAGCAGTTCTTC. The variable domain in full, completed from reference TRBV19 and TRBJ2-1, reads DGGITQSPKYLFRKEGQNVTLSCEQNLNHDAMYWYRQDPGQGLRLIYYSQIVNDFQKGDIAEGYSVSREKKESFPLTVTSAQKNPTAFYLCASSPTSVYYNEQFFGPGTRLTVL.

The chain is built from TRBV19 and TRBJ1-4, with 7 bases matching TRBD1. The length of the CDR3 is 12 residues. Losses at the gene ends were 5 bases for V and 14 bases for J; bases not matched to a gene: 8. Germline assignment: CDR1 LNHDA and CDR2 SQIVND (reference sequence). CDR3 protein: CASSSQGNILFF. In nucleotides, the CDR3 is TGTGCCAGTAGTTCACAGGGGAATATCCTGTTTTTT.

The chain combines TRBV9 with TRBJ2-1; 9 bases map to TRBD2. V lost 1 base to trimming and J lost 5 bases; unmatched junction nucleotides: 10. Per the germline V gene, CDR1 is SGDLS and CDR2 is YYNGEE. The CDR3 length is 17 residues. The DNA of the CDR3 is TGTGCCAGCAGCGTATTCGCGGGAGGGCTACTCAACAATGAGCAGTTCTTC. It translates to CASSVFAGGLLNNEQFF.

The chain couples TRBV7-8 to TRBJ2-5; perhaps TRBD2 as D (6 bases). The germline gives CDR1 SGHVS, CDR2 FQNEAQ. V lost 5 bases and J 1 base, leaving 20 bases between the germline ends. This CDR3 is built from 17 residues. CDR3 sequence (DNA): TGTGCCAGCAGCCAAGGAGGGAAGGGACCCTTCCAAGAGACCCAGTACTTC. It translates to CASSQGGKGPFQETQYF. The variable domain in full, completed from reference TRBV7-8 and TRBJ2-5, reads GAGVSQSPRYKVAKRGQDVALRCDPISGHVSLFWYQQALGQGPEFLTYFQNEAQLDKSGLPSDRFFAERPEGSVSTLKIQRTQQEDSAVYLCASSQGGKGPFQETQYFGPGTRLLVL.

J is TRBJ2-3 and V is TRBV19; D is perhaps TRBD1 (6 bases). The length of the CDR3 is 13 residues. Germline assignment: CDR1 LNHDA and CDR2 SQIVND (reference sequence). Trimming stripped 7 bases from V and 6 bases from J, with 14 bases between. DNA for the CDR3: TGTGCCAGTAAAGACAGGCCCTCGGATACGCAGTATTTT. Its protein product is CASKDRPSDTQYF.

This chain connects TRBV2 to TRBJ2-5; D not resolved. The CDR3 is 12 amino acids. V shed 6 bases and J shed 3 bases, with 8 bases lying between them. The germline CDR1 and CDR2 sequences are SNHLY and FYNNEI. The CDR3 bases are TGTGCCAGCAGCCTCGAAAAAGAGACCCAGTACTTC. Encoded protein: CASSLEKETQYF.

This clone was picked up one time. The rearrangement links TRBV5-6 to TRBJ2-7; D might be TRBD1 (5 bases). Trimming took 4 bases from V and 5 from J, leaving 19 bases between them. The CDR3 consists of 15 residues. Germline V CDR1 and CDR2: SGHDT, YYEEEE. The CDR3 spells CASSHTGYVVHEQYF. CDR3 DNA: TGTGCCAGCAGCCATACAGGTTACGTGGTCCACGAGCAGTACTTC.

This sequence joins TRBV27 and TRBJ2-5, with 9 positions matching TRBD2. Trimming removed 6 bases from V and 4 bases from J; junction bases left unmatched: 3. The germline gives CDR1 MNHEY, CDR2 SMNVEV (reference sequence). This CDR3 contains 13 residues. In DNA, the CDR3 is TGTGCCAGCAGATATAGCGGGAGAGAGACCCAGTACTTC. Encoded protein: CASRYSGRETQYF.

The table lists this clone with a count of one. The chain is built from TRBV7-9 and TRBJ2-1, with 7 bases lining up with TRBD2. There are 16 residues in the CDR3. CDR1 is SEHNR, CDR2 FQNEAQ, per germline (reference sequence). V dropped 3 bases and J dropped 15; count of bases not matched to a gene: 20. The CDR3 nucleotides read TGTGCCAGCAGCTTTCCGAACCATCTAGCGGACCCCGAGGGGTTCTTC. Protein: CASSFPNHLADPEGFF.

This clone appeared a single time. V gene TRBV10-3 combines with J gene TRBJ2-7; D is perhaps TRBD1 or TRBD2 (5 bases each). Trimming left V 7 bases short and J 2 bases short, with 15 bases between. CDR3 size: 14 residues. CDR1 is ENHRY and CDR2 is SYGVKD in the germline V gene. The CDR3 bases are TGTGCCATCAAGTCCGGGACGGGGACCTACGAGCAGTACTTC. Its translation is CAIKSGTGTYEQYF.